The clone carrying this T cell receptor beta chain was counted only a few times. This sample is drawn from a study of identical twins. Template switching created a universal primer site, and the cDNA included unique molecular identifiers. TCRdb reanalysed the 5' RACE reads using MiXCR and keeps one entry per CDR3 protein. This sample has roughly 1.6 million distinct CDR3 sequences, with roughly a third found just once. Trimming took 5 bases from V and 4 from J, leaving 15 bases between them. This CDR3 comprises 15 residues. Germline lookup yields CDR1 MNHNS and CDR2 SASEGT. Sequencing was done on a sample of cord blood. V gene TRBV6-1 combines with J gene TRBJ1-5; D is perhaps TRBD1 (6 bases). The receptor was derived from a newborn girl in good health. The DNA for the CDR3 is TGTGCCAGCAGTAAACAGGGCCCCCTAAATCAGCCCCAGCATTTT. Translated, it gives CASSKQGPLNQPQHF.